Below are 6 T cell receptor beta chains sequenced from a single sample in a study of T cells in Graves' hyperthyroidism and ophthalmopathy. Amplified TCR beta CDR3 regions came from RNA transcripts. TCR CDR3 underwent first-round RT-PCR with the HTBI primer set. TCRdb independently ran MiXCR on the multiplex PCR reads; one entry per CDR3 protein. The sample yields a few hundred thousand distinct CDR3 sequences, just under 15% seen once. The specimen sequenced was blood. The receptor set was obtained from a woman in her 30s with Graves' hyperthyroidism.

This clonotype appeared many times. This sequence joins TRBV28 and TRBJ1-4, with D maybe TRBD1 (6 bases). Germline V gene data show CDR1 as MDHEN and CDR2 as SYDVKM. The CDR3 has 12 residues. Between the trimmed V and J ends, which lost 4 bases and 9 bases, there was a span of 9 bases. The CDR3 reads CASSSGQKKLFF. In DNA form, the CDR3 reads TGTGCCAGCAGTTCTGGACAGAAAAAACTGTTTTTT.

This clonotype was seen at least ten times. This rearrangement joins TRBV18 to TRBJ1-5, with 7 bases aligning to TRBD1. The CDR3 has 14 residues. Germline CDR1 KGHSH, CDR2 LQKENI. The V segment lost 4 bases and the J segment 5 bases; nucleotides outside the gene matches: 5. The DNA of the CDR3 is TGTGCCAGCTCACAGGGGGCTTTCGATCAGCCCCAGCATTTT. Its protein product is CASSQGAFDQPQHF.

Points on this clonotype: This clone may be a read error of a much larger clone one base away. The chain combines TRBV10-3 with TRBJ2-1, with D perhaps matching TRBD2 (7 bases). The V gene's germline CDR1 is ENHRY and CDR2 SYGVKD. Between the trimmed V and J ends, which lost 6 bases and 9 bases, there was a span of 21 bases. The CDR3 extends over 15 amino acids. The CDR3 loop reads CAISPGEGGRTEQFF. CDR3 in DNA: TGTGCCATCAGCCCAGGGGAGGGAGGGAGGACTGAGCAGTTCTTC.

This clonotype was seen more than once but under ten times. This sequence joins TRBV5-1 and TRBJ2-1; a weak D match, TRBD2 (5 bases). Per the germline V gene, CDR1 is SGHRS and CDR2 is YFSETQ. The CDR3 extends over 14 amino acids. In nucleotides, the CDR3 is TGCGCTTCGAAGGTATCTAGCAGTGGGAATGAGCAGTTCTTC. Its protein product is CASKVSSSGNEQFF.

This clonotype was recorded a few times. The V and J genes are TRBV5-1 and TRBJ2-6; TRBD2 aligns across 14 bases. This CDR3 has 17 amino acids. The V and J ends lost 5 bases and 2 bases, in that order; junction bases with no gene match: 3. Germline CDR1 reads SGHRS; CDR2 reads YFSETQ. CDR3 in amino acids: CASRGLAGEAGANVLTF. CDR3 nucleotide sequence: TGCGCCAGCAGGGGACTAGCGGGAGAGGCTGGGGCCAACGTCCTGACTTTC.

Concerning this clonotype: A much larger clone differs from this one at a single base, so this may be a read error. The chain combines TRBV2 with TRBJ2-5; 13 bases fit TRBD2. The germline CDR1 and CDR2 sequences are SNHLY and FYNNEI. V dropped 8 bases and J dropped 7; count of bases not matched to a gene: 13. The CDR3 extends over 16 amino acids. The CDR3 region has the DNA TGTGCCAGCGCGGGACTAGCGGGATGGGAGTTGGGGACCCAGTACTTC. Its protein product is CASAGLAGWELGTQYF.